This is a list of T cell receptor beta chains from one sample in a study of blood T cell repertoires in COVID-19. Produced via immunoSEQ multiplex PCR; TCRdb's table is partial and in-frame only. The sample yields 280,000 or so clones, 65% to 90% seen once. Sequencing input: peripheral blood. All receptors come from a human donor in a cohort sampled during active COVID-19. Both conserved end residues are part of each CDR3. D genes are given only for firm matches. Only part of the rows carry a size: once, few, many, or a class if the clone is expanded.

V gene,J gene,clone size,D gene,CDR3 DNA,CDR3 protein
TRBV14,TRBJ2-1,-,TRBD2,TGTGCCAGCAGCCCTGGGACTAGCGGGAGAGTCGTGCAGTTCTTC,CASSPGTSGRVVQFF
TRBV18,TRBJ1-1,-,TRBD1,TGTGCCAGCTCGGATTCGGCGACAGGGCCTGAAGCTTTCTTT,CASSDSATGPEAFF
TRBV15,TRBJ2-3,-,-,TGTGCCACCAGCAGAGTCAGGGGTAGAGCAGATACGCAGTATTTT,CATSRVRGRADTQYF
TRBV6-6,TRBJ2-1,few,TRBD2,TGTGCCAGCAGTTACTCAAGCGGGAGGGCGTACAATGAGCAGTTCTTC,CASSYSSGRAYNEQFF
TRBV5-1,TRBJ2-7,-,TRBD2,TGCGCCAGCAGGGGACTAGCGGGGAGCTCCTACGAGCAGTACTTC,CASRGLAGSSYEQYF
TRBV19,TRBJ1-6,-,-,TGTGCCAGTAGTTTGGACAGAGTATTTTCACCCCTCCACTTT,CASSLDRVFSPLHF
TRBV2,TRBJ1-1,-,-,TGTGCCAGCAGTGCTCAGGGTATCTCAGGTGGCAGGGCCTTT,CASSAQGISGGRAF
TRBV3-1/TRBV3-2,TRBJ1-3,-,-,TGTGCCAGCAGCCAAGGGAGATCTGGAAACACCATATATTTT,CASSQGRSGNTIYF
TRBV5-1,TRBJ1-2,-,-,TGCGCCAGCAGCTTGGGCGGGGACCCCAACTATGGCTACACCTTC,CASSLGGDPNYGYTF
TRBV27,TRBJ2-1,-,TRBD2,TGTGCCAGCGCCGACCCGGGACTAGCGGGAGGGAGAAAGTTCTTC,CASADPGLAGGRKFF
TRBV3-1/TRBV3-2,TRBJ2-7,-,TRBD2,TGTGCCAGCAGCACCGGACTAGCGGCCCACGAGCAGTACTTC,CASSTGLAAHEQYF
TRBV10-1,TRBJ2-1,-,-,TGCGCCAGCAGTGAATCGGGGTGGGATGAGCAGTTCTTC,CASSESGWDEQFF
TRBV7-8,TRBJ2-5,-,-,TGTGCCAGCAGCTTAGGAAGCCTGGGGGGCCAAGAGACCCAGTACTTC,CASSLGSLGGQETQYF
TRBV6-5,TRBJ1-1,-,TRBD1,TGTGCCAGCAGTTACCCGGCAGGGGGCACTGAAGCTTTCTTT,CASSYPAGGTEAFF
TRBV27,TRBJ1-5,-,TRBD1,TGTGCCAGCAGCTCTGGACAGGGACCTCAGCCCCAGCATTTT,CASSSGQGPQPQHF
TRBV6-6,TRBJ1-2,-,-,TGTGCCAGCAGTTACTCGACGGGGGTATATGGCTACACCTTC,CASSYSTGVYGYTF
TRBV3-1/TRBV3-2,TRBJ2-7,-,TRBD2,TGTGCCAGCAGCCAAGGCCAATGGACTAGCGGGAGCGAGCAGTACTTC,CASSQGQWTSGSEQYF
TRBV19,TRBJ2-7,few,TRBD1,TGTGCCAGTAGCGCCGGACAGGGGGCTAACTACGAGCAGTACTTC,CASSAGQGANYEQYF
TRBV3-1/TRBV3-2,TRBJ2-1,once,TRBD2,TGTGCCAGCAGCCAAGGGCGGGGGGGCTACAATGAGCAGTTCTTC,CASSQGRGGYNEQFF
TRBV10-3,TRBJ1-1,few,TRBD1,TGTGCCATCAAAGACAGGGGTACTGAAGCTTTCTTT,CAIKDRGTEAFF
TRBV28,TRBJ2-7,-,TRBD2,TGTGCCAGCTCCACGGGGGGAACGCGCGAGCAGTACTTC,CASSTGGTREQYF
TRBV14,TRBJ2-3,-,-,TGTGCCAGCAGCTACAGGGATGTGGATACGCAGTATTTT,CASSYRDVDTQYF
TRBV19,TRBJ1-1,few,-,TGTGCCAGTAGTATACAGGGTACCCAGGTATCAGAAGCTTTCTTT,CASSIQGTQVSEAFF
TRBV7-6,TRBJ2-2,-,-,TGTGCCAGCAGCTTAGAGAGGTACACCGGGGAGCTGTTTTTT,CASSLERYTGELFF
TRBV7-2,TRBJ2-1,-,TRBD2,TGTGCCAGCAGCTTACCGGGAGGGCGTCGGAATGAGCAGTTCTTC,CASSLPGGRRNEQFF
TRBV19,TRBJ2-7,-,TRBD1,TGTGCCAGTAGTCCGGGACAGGATCCCTACGAGCAGTACTTC,CASSPGQDPYEQYF
TRBV3-1/TRBV3-2,TRBJ2-7,-,-,TGTGCCAGCAGCCCTCAAAGGATGGGGAGGGGGACCTACGAGCAGTACTTC,CASSPQRMGRGTYEQYF
TRBV18,TRBJ1-2,-,-,TGTGCCAGCTCACCATTGGCCGGAGACTATGGCTACACCTTC,CASSPLAGDYGYTF
TRBV3-1/TRBV3-2,TRBJ2-1,-,TRBD2,TGTGCCAGCAGCCAAAGAGAAGGGACTAGCGGGAGGATTGAGCAGTTCTTC,CASSQREGTSGRIEQFF
TRBV9,TRBJ2-3,-,-,TGTGCCAGCAGCGTAGCCGGGACTAGCACAGATACGCAGTATTTT,CASSVAGTSTDTQYF
TRBV11-2,TRBJ1-5,-,-,TGTGCCAGCAGCCTCAGTGGTAATCAGCCCCAGCATTTT,CASSLSGNQPQHF
TRBV7-9,TRBJ2-3,many,-,TGTGCCAGCAGCTTAGGGCAGGGCACAGATACGCAGTATTTT,CASSLGQGTDTQYF
TRBV19,TRBJ2-1,-,TRBD2,TGTGCCAGTAGCAGACTAGCGGGAGATAGTAGTGAGCAGTTCTTC,CASSRLAGDSSEQFF
TRBV3-1/TRBV3-2,TRBJ1-5,-,-,TGTGCCAGCAGCCCCCGACTTGAAACCAATCAGCCCCAGCATTTT,CASSPRLETNQPQHF
TRBV18,TRBJ1-5,-,TRBD1,TGTGCCAGCTCACTACAGGGGGGCAATCAGCCCCAGCATTTT,CASSLQGGNQPQHF
TRBV6-5,TRBJ1-5,-,TRBD1,TGTGCCAGCAGTTCCCGCGGGACAGGGAGGGATCAGCCCCAGCATTTT,CASSSRGTGRDQPQHF
TRBV4-3,TRBJ2-7,-,-,TGCGCCAGCAGCCAAGGAGGTTCTACCTACGAGCAGTACTTC,CASSQGGSTYEQYF
TRBV11-2,TRBJ1-3,-,-,TGTGCCAGCAGCTCAGGACAGACGTACTCTGGAAACACCATATATTTT,CASSSGQTYSGNTIYF
TRBV5-1,TRBJ2-2,-,-,TGCGCCAGCGGGAGCGGGAACACCGGGGAGCTGTTTTTT,CASGSGNTGELFF
TRBV5-1,TRBJ1-4,-,-,TGCGCCAGCAGCTTGGGACAGGCCTTCAATGAAAAACTGTTTTTT,CASSLGQAFNEKLFF
TRBV4-1,TRBJ2-7,-,-,TGCGCCAGCAGCCTGAGCTTTAGCGCATACGAGCAGTACTTC,CASSLSFSAYEQYF
TRBV5-4,TRBJ2-3,-,-,TGTGCCAGCAGCCCGGTGGTAGCAGCAGATACGCAGTATTTT,CASSPVVAADTQYF
TRBV5-6,TRBJ1-2,few,TRBD1,TGTGCCAGCGACCAACAGGGGTACTATGGCTACACCTTC,CASDQQGYYGYTF
TRBV28,TRBJ2-7,-,-,TGTGCCAGCAGTTTAGACTCCGGGACTTCCCCCGAGCAGTACTTC,CASSLDSGTSPEQYF
TRBV28,TRBJ1-2,-,TRBD1,TGTGCCAGCATTGGGGGCGGGGACAGTGTAATCTATGGCTACACCTTC,CASIGGGDSVIYGYTF
TRBV10-2,TRBJ2-5,-,TRBD2,TGCGCCAGCAGTGGAGGGAGGGGAACGGAGACCCAGTACTTC,CASSGGRGTETQYF